Listed here are 32 T cell receptor beta chains from one sample, sequenced in a study of shared clonotypes between healthy human individuals (dated by TCRdb to 2019 to 2021). The library was obtained by the immunoSEQ multiplex PCR assay. In its TCRdb copy, this immuneACCESS table keeps in-frame sequences only and misses some clones. Where compared with another copy, unresolved V genes explain less than half of these, and the others have no known cause. The table for this sample lists around 2.5 million clones; 93% of them were counted only once. The biggest ten clones account for about 0.39% of the sample. Sequencing input: naive CD4+ T cells from PBMCs. What this sample's cell subset or site label stands for: CD45RA+ positively selected. All receptors come from a man between 18 and 29 years old in good health. Some clones in this sample may be carry-over from other donors' samples.

V and J are TRBV6-1 and TRBJ1-5, with 7 bases matching TRBD1. The CDR3 runs to 20 residues. Germline-derived CDR1 and CDR2 are MNHNS and SASEGT. The V gene end was trimmed by 3 bases and the J gene end by 0 bases; junction bases not matched to a gene: 17. This CDR3 reads CASSDAKTGRRDNSNQPQHF. CDR3 DNA: TGTGCCAGCAGTGATGCAAAGACAGGGAGGAGGGATAATAGCAATCAGCCCCAGCATTTT.

This clone was recorded a few times. The sample carries other DNA sequences with the same CDR3. The gene calls are TRBV5-4 and TRBJ1-4; D possibly corresponds to TRBD1 (5 bases). The CDR3 sequence is 15 residues long. V was clipped by 5 bases and J by 0 bases, with 11 bases between them. CDR1 SGHNT and CDR2 YYREEE come from the germline V gene (reference sequence). The CDR3 coding sequence is TGTGCCAGCAGTCTGGGGGGAGCAACTAATGAAAAACTGTTTTTT. Amino acids: CASSLGGATNEKLFF.

This chain connects TRBV5-1 to TRBJ2-1; TRBD1 is a possible D gene (5 bases). CDR1 and CDR2 (germline): SGHRS, YFSETQ. CDR3 size: 15 residues. V lost 0 bases, J lost 0 bases, and 7 bases lay in between. The CDR3 nucleotides read TGCGCCAGCAGCTTGGAACAGGCCTCCTACAATGAGCAGTTCTTC. Its protein product is CASSLEQASYNEQFF.

On this clone itself: The identical CDR3 is also encoded by other nucleotide sequences in the sample. The chain couples TRBV9 to TRBJ2-1; tentative D call: TRBD2 (6 bases). The CDR3 length is 15 residues. Germline V gene data show CDR1 as SGDLS and CDR2 as YYNGEE. Trimming stripped 3 bases from V and 1 base from J, with 11 bases between. Here the CDR3 reads CASSGGTRSYNEQFF. In DNA, the CDR3 is TGTGCCAGCAGCGGGGGGACTCGATCCTACAATGAGCAGTTCTTC.

This chain connects TRBV4-3 to TRBJ2-1; D unresolved. Between the trimmed V and J ends, which lost 1 base and 13 bases, there was a span of 14 bases. This CDR3 has 13 amino acids. Germline V gene sequence: CDR1 LGHNA, CDR2 YSLEER. The CDR3 reads CASSQVTEEEQFF. CDR3 DNA sequence: TGCGCCAGCAGCCAAGTTACGGAAGAGGAACAGTTCTTC.

On this clone: In the same sample, other DNA sequences code for this CDR3. The chain joins TRBV30 to TRBJ2-2; D unresolved. Germline V gene data show CDR1 as GTSNPN and CDR2 as SVGIG (reference sequence). The CDR3 length is 14 residues. V shed 0 bases and J shed 1 base, with 6 bases lying between them. As DNA, the CDR3 is TGTGCCTGGAGTGTTAGGGTGAACACCGGGGAGCTGTTTTTT. Its translation: CAWSVRVNTGELFF.

This clone is a singleton in its sample. The rearrangement joins TRBV9 to TRBJ2-7, with 8 bases lining up with TRBD2. The trim removed 4 bases at V and 12 bases at J, leaving 21 bases unmatched. In germline, CDR1 is SGDLS, CDR2 YYNGEE. The CDR3 loop spans 16 amino acids. CDR3 protein: CASSPHSGVSGGHPYF. The CDR3 nucleotides are TGTGCCAGCAGCCCCCATTCGGGGGTGAGCGGGGGACACCCGTACTTC.

J is TRBJ2-7 and V is TRBV7-2; 8 bases fit TRBD2. The V gene end was trimmed by 4 bases and the J gene end by 5 bases; junction bases not matched to a gene: 10. Germline lookup yields CDR1 SGHTA and CDR2 FQGNSA. The CDR3 has 15 residues. The CDR3 reads CASSSYVTSVDEQYF. In DNA form, the CDR3 reads TGTGCCAGCAGCTCCTACGTGACTAGCGTGGACGAGCAGTACTTC.

On this clone: Within the sample, other DNA sequences also encode this same CDR3. The J gene is TRBJ2-3, the V gene TRBV7-9; 11 bases match TRBD2. Germline V gene sequence: CDR1 SEHNR, CDR2 FQNEAQ (reference sequence). The CDR3 has 15 amino acids. Trimming removed 3 bases from V and 2 bases from J; junction bases left unmatched: 1. The CDR3 sequence: CASSLGLAVTDTQYF. The CDR3 DNA is TGTGCCAGCAGCTTGGGACTAGCGGTCACAGATACGCAGTATTTT.

The chain joins TRBV12-2 to TRBJ1-2; the table's D call, TRBD1, was not checked against the DNA. TRBV12-2 is shown as a pseudogene. This CDR3 is built from 16 residues. The CDR3 spells CASRLSLDTACYGYTF. In nucleotides, the CDR3 is TGTGCAAGTCGCTTAAGCCTGGACACTGCCTGCTATGGCTACACCTTC.

This clone was seen only once. The chain couples TRBV28 to TRBJ2-2; 9 bases are shared with TRBD1. J gave up 7 bases and V 6 bases, and 6 bases lay outside the gene matches. Germline assignment: CDR1 MDHEN and CDR2 SYDVKM. The CDR3 spans 14 residues. The CDR3 DNA sequence: TGTGCCAGCAGATTAACAGGGGGCGGCGGGGAGCTGTTTTTT. Translation: CASRLTGGGGELFF. The complete variable domain, with remaining parts taken from reference TRBV28 and TRBJ2-2, reads DVKVTQSSRYLVKRTGEKVFLECVQDMDHENMFWYRQDPGLGLRLIYFSYDVKMKEKGDIPEGYSVSREKKERFSLILESASTNQTSMYLCASRLTGGGGELFFGEGSRLTVL.

The chain is built from TRBV7-9 and TRBJ2-3; 7 bases line up with TRBD2. The CDR3 is 14 residues long. V shed 4 bases and J 2 bases; nucleotides not matched to a gene: 3. CDR1 and CDR2 (germline): SEHNR, FQNEAQ (reference sequence). The CDR3 sequence is CASSSRDYTDTQYF. The CDR3 coding sequence is TGTGCCAGCAGCTCACGGGACTACACAGATACGCAGTATTTT.

The rearrangement uses TRBV7-3 and TRBJ2-3, with D possibly TRBD2 on 6 matching bases. The CDR3 spans 12 residues. Germline CDR1 is SGHTA and CDR2 is FQGTGA. The V and J ends lost 4 bases and 9 bases respectively, with 11 bases between them. In DNA, the CDR3 is TGTGCCAGCAGCTCCTTGGAGGGAACGCAGTATTTT. Amino acid sequence: CASSSLEGTQYF.

V gene TRBV5-1 combines with J gene TRBJ1-4; D gene ambiguous. This CDR3 region has 13 residues. Per germline, CDR1 SGHRS and CDR2 YFSETQ. Trimming left V 0 bases short and J 6 bases short, with 6 bases between. This chain's CDR3 is CASSLVADEKLFF. CDR3 DNA sequence: TGCGCCAGCAGCTTGGTAGCAGATGAAAAACTGTTTTTT.

As regards this clone: This specimen includes other DNA sequences encoding the same CDR3. The V and J genes are TRBV5-1 and TRBJ2-7; D gene unclear. CDR3 length equals 14 residues. Germline V gives CDR1 SGHRS, CDR2 YFSETQ. Trimming pared 4 bases from V and 0 bases from J, leaving 11 bases between. In DNA, the CDR3 is TGCGCCAGCAGCCTAGGGAAAAGCTCCTACGAGCAGTACTTC. The encoded protein is CASSLGKSSYEQYF.

The CDR3 is CASSGRLAGVTDTQYF. CDR3 bases: TGTGCCAGCAGCGGGCGACTAGCGGGAGTTACAGATACGCAGTATTTT. The chain uses TRBV9 and TRBJ2-3; TRBD2 matches 12 bases. CDR1 and CDR2 from the germline V gene are SGDLS and YYNGEE. The CDR3 is 16 residues long. V trimming: 3 bases; J trimming: 3 bases; junction bases outside the gene matches: 5. Variable domain in full (rest from reference TRBV9 and TRBJ2-3): DSGVTQTPKHLITATGQRVTLRCSPRSGDLSVYWYQQSLDQGLQFLIQYYNGEERAKGNILERFSAQQFPDLHSELNLSSLELGDSALYFCASSGRLAGVTDTQYFGPGTRLTVL.

The V call is TRBV6-5, the J call TRBJ1-3, with a weak D call TRBD1 (5 bases). V lost 6 bases, J lost 7 bases, and 13 bases lay in between. The CDR3 extends over 13 amino acids. Germline lookup yields CDR1 MNHEY and CDR2 SVGAGI. Here the CDR3 reads CASSLRGVNTIYF. DNA of the CDR3: TGTGCCAGCAGCCTACGAGGGGTGAACACCATATATTTT.

The V gene is TRBV27, the J gene TRBJ2-7; the match to TRBD1 covers 10 bases. The V gene's germline CDR1 is MNHEY and CDR2 SMNVEV (reference sequence). With 2 bases clipped from V and 5 bases from J, the junction kept 6 bases outside the gene matches. The CDR3 sequence is 15 residues long. The CDR3 region has the DNA TGTGCCAGCAGTTTACTTGGGACAGGGGTCGACGAGCAGTACTTC. This translates into CASSLLGTGVDEQYF.

This sequence joins TRBV7-2 and TRBJ2-1, with unresolved D. This CDR3 is 13 amino acids long. The germline V and J ends were trimmed by 2 bases and 9 bases, with 11 bases remaining between them. From germline, CDR1 is SGHTA and CDR2 FQGNSA. The CDR3 loop is CASSLLSVGEQFF. The CDR3 nucleotides read TGTGCCAGCAGCTTATTGTCGGTAGGTGAGCAGTTCTTC.

The chain has TRBV6-7 and TRBJ1-2; D is unresolved. TRBV6-7 is reported as an ORF; its role is uncertain. The CDR3 totals 14 residues. Trimming took off 5 bases at V and 3 bases at J, with 13 bases between the two ends. The CDR3 coding sequence is TGTGCCAGCAGTCCCGGACGAAGGGACTATGGCTACACCTTC. Amino acids: CASSPGRRDYGYTF.

Notes on this clone: This sample also contains other DNA sequences that code for the same CDR3. The chain has TRBV25-1 and TRBJ2-7; 8 bases fit TRBD1. Germline V gives CDR1 MGHDK, CDR2 SYGVNS. The CDR3 sequence is 15 residues long. V lost 6 bases, J lost 10 bases, and 17 bases stayed unmatched. The CDR3 is CASRETSPGQEIQYF. In DNA form, the CDR3 reads TGTGCCAGCAGGGAGACTTCACCGGGACAGGAAATCCAGTACTTC.

This chain joins TRBV6-5 and TRBJ2-4; the match to TRBD1 covers 7 bases. This CDR3 is built from 16 residues. Germline CDR1 is MNHEY and CDR2 is SVGAGI. The V and J ends lost 2 bases and 0 bases, in that order; junction bases with no gene match: 4. The CDR3 DNA sequence: TGTGCCAGCAGTTACGACAGGGCGGGAGCCAAAAACATTCAGTACTTC. This encodes CASSYDRAGAKNIQYF.

The CDR3 sequence is CASSVSAGTSSYEQYF. The CDR3 region has the DNA TGTGCCAGCAGCGTATCTGCGGGGACCTCCTCCTACGAGCAGTACTTC. This chain uses TRBV9 with TRBJ2-7, with a weak D call TRBD2 (6 bases). The CDR3 loop spans 16 amino acids. The V gene lost 1 base and the J gene lost 0 bases, with 14 bases spanning the gap. The V gene's germline CDR1 is SGDLS and CDR2 YYNGEE.

The genes are TRBV5-1 and TRBJ1-1; D remains unclear. Trimming left V 2 bases short and J 0 bases short, with 8 bases between. Germline loops: CDR1 SGHRS, CDR2 YFSETQ. This CDR3 has 14 residues. CDR3 sequence reads: CASSFSSVNTEAFF. The CDR3 DNA reads TGCGCCAGCAGCTTCAGTTCGGTGAACACTGAAGCTTTCTTT.

With respect to this clone: Within the sample, other DNA sequences also encode this same CDR3. The J gene is TRBJ1-3, the V gene TRBV7-2; the D is unclear. V was shortened by 0 bases and J by 3 bases, with 6 bases between the two germline ends. The CDR3 runs to 14 residues. Germline CDR1 reads SGHTA; CDR2 reads FQGNSA. This CDR3 reads CASSLAGGGNTIYF. DNA of the CDR3: TGTGCCAGCAGCTTAGCGGGAGGTGGAAACACCATATATTTT.

The rearrangement uses TRBV2 and TRBJ2-1; tentatively, D is TRBD2 (6 bases). V lost 4 bases and J 0 bases, leaving 13 bases between the germline ends. The germline V gene has CDR1 SNHLY and CDR2 FYNNEI. The CDR3 has 16 amino acids. This CDR3 reads CASSVERALSYNEQFF. As DNA, the CDR3 is TGTGCCAGCAGTGTCGAGCGGGCCCTCTCCTACAATGAGCAGTTCTTC.

J is TRBJ2-7 and V is TRBV28; D not resolved. Per germline, CDR1 MDHEN and CDR2 SYDVKM. V lost 1 base, J lost 5 bases, and 6 bases lay in between. This CDR3 region has 12 residues. As DNA, the CDR3 is TGTGCCAGCAGTTTATTATCGGACGAGCAGTACTTC. It translates to CASSLLSDEQYF.

This chain uses TRBV4-2 with TRBJ2-2; TRBD2 agrees at 7 bases. This CDR3 comprises 17 residues. V was clipped by 0 bases and J by 4 bases; unmatched bases: 8. CDR1 and CDR2 from the germline V gene are LGHNA and YNFKEQ. CDR3 in amino acids: CASSQDLGGYGTGELFF. CDR3 nucleotides: TGTGCCAGCAGCCAAGATCTCGGGGGGTACGGCACCGGGGAGCTGTTTTTT.

This clone was detected once. The chain joins TRBV5-1 to TRBJ2-6, with a tentative D call TRBD2 (5 bases). Germline CDR1 SGHRS, CDR2 YFSETQ. The CDR3 is made up of 13 amino acids. V shed 2 bases and J shed 12 bases, with 12 bases lying between them. CDR3 nucleotides: TGCGCCAGCAGCTTAAGCCCAGGAGGCGTCCTGACTTTC. Translated, it gives CASSLSPGGVLTF.

V usage is TRBV4-1 and J usage is TRBJ2-2; TRBD2 agrees at 12 bases. Per the germline V gene, CDR1 is MGHRA and CDR2 is YSYEKL. V was pared by 3 bases and J by 0 bases, with 5 bases of the junction left unmatched. CDR3 length: 18 residues. As DNA, the CDR3 is TGCGCCAGCAGCCACGAACGACTAGCGGGAGCGAACACCGGGGAGCTGTTTTTT. This encodes CASSHERLAGANTGELFF.

A word on this clone: Other DNA sequences within the sample encode an identical CDR3. DNA of the CDR3: TGTGCCAGCAGCCCTGGTACCTACAATGAGCAGTTCTTC. Its protein is CASSPGTYNEQFF. V usage is TRBV7-3 and J usage is TRBJ2-1; D ambiguous. The germline V and J ends were trimmed by 5 bases and 2 bases, with 7 bases remaining between them. This CDR3 is built from 13 residues. The germline V gene has CDR1 SGHTA and CDR2 FQGTGA.

The chain is built from TRBV7-9 and TRBJ2-1; D gene ambiguous. The V and J ends lost 10 bases and 4 bases respectively, with 5 bases between them. Germline loops: CDR1 SEHNR, CDR2 FQNEAQ (reference sequence). This CDR3 contains 10 residues. CDR3 amino acids: CAMQYNEQFF. The DNA for the CDR3 is TGTGCCATGCAGTACAATGAGCAGTTCTTC.